Listed here is a single TCR beta chain. Its target is unknown. An end of the junction differs from the germline gene, which may be a read error. The data originate from a study of T cells in Graves' hyperthyroidism and ophthalmopathy. Germline V gene lookup returns CDR1 DFQATT and CDR2 SNEGSKA (reference sequence). CDR3 length: 14 amino acids. What was amplified from RNA transcripts were TCR beta CDR3 regions. The HTBI primer set served for first-round RT-PCR of the TCR CDR3. MiXCR, run by TCRdb on the multiplex PCR reads, gives a single entry per CDR3 protein. The sample holds about 360,000 distinct CDR3 sequences, approximately 13% seen once. Overall study results and limits: The blood repertoire included most of the expanded thyroid clonotypes above 0.001.

Source material for PBMCs was more than 7.5 ml fresh peripheral blood. The chain links TRBV20-1 to TRBJ2-5; TRBD2 aligns across 10 bases. The receptor was derived from a man aged 25 to 45 with Graves' hyperthyroidism that later progressed to Graves' ophthalmopathy. Sequenced: blood. In nucleotides, the CDR3 is TGCAGTGCTATAGGTAGCGGGGGGCAAGAGGCCCAGTACTTC. Translating it yields CSAIGSGGQEAQYF.